Following are 7 T cell receptor beta chains from one sample sequenced in a study of CD8 T cells in ankylosing spondylitis. Findings and caveats of the study: Ankylosing spondylitis blood appeared to be characterized by a TCR beta motif of under 10 highly homologous variants.

One entry per CDR3 protein results from TCRdb running MiXCR on the 5' RACE reads. The sample contains roughly 450,000 distinct CDR3 sequences, about 25% of which appear only once. Their antigen targets remain unknown. Sequencing was done on a sample of blood, either unsorted or a sorted T cell fraction (not recorded which). These receptors were collected from a male donor with ankylosing spondylitis.

This clonotype appeared a few times. J is TRBJ2-7 and V is TRBV2; TRBD1 matches at 7 bases. Germline V gives CDR1 SNHLY, CDR2 FYNNEI. This CDR3 has 14 amino acids. Trimming removed 1 base from V and 4 bases from J; junction bases left unmatched: 4. The CDR3 loop reads CASSEGGQMYEQYF. The CDR3 coding sequence is TGTGCCAGCAGTGAAGGGGGACAGATGTACGAGCAGTACTTC. The full variable domain, in which reference TRBV2 and TRBJ2-7 provide the parts outside the CDR3, is EPEVTQTPSHQVTQMGQEVILRCVPISNHLYFYWYRQILGQKVEFLVSFYNNEISEKSEIFDDQFSVERPDGSNFTLKIRSTKLEDSAMYFCASSEGGQMYEQYFGPGTRLTVT.

This clonotype was seen ten or more times. The chain is built from TRBV24-1 and TRBJ2-1; 13 bases agree with TRBD2. CDR1 is KGHDR, CDR2 SFDVKD, per germline. The CDR3 covers 17 residues. Germline trimming cut 0 bases from V and 7 bases from J; bases unmatched to any gene: 5. This CDR3 reads CATSDLPGTSGVNEQFF. In DNA, the CDR3 is TGTGCCACCAGTGATTTGCCCGGGACTAGCGGGGTAAATGAGCAGTTCTTC.

This clonotype was observed many times. V is TRBV20-1 and J is TRBJ2-1; either TRBD1 or TRBD2 may supply D (6 bases each). Deletions cut 1 base from V and 3 bases from J, with 10 bases between. The length of the CDR3 is 14 residues. Germline CDR1 is DFQATT and CDR2 is SNEGSKA (reference sequence). This chain's CDR3 is CSARAGALYNEQFF. Here the CDR3 DNA reads TGCAGTGCTAGAGCGGGGGCTCTCTACAATGAGCAGTTCTTC.

This clonotype was seen just once. The chain recombines TRBV5-1 with TRBJ2-6; 13 nucleotides match TRBD2. The CDR3 runs 19 residues. Germline V gene sequence: CDR1 SGHRS, CDR2 YFSETQ. The ends lost 3 bases at V and 2 bases at J; junction bases unmatched: 8. The CDR3 reads CASSSRAGLAGAGANVLTF. CDR3 nucleotides: TGCGCCAGCAGCTCCCGAGCCGGACTAGCGGGAGCTGGGGCCAACGTCCTGACTTTC.

J is TRBJ2-1 and V is TRBV29-1; 13 positions match TRBD2. V shed 7 bases and J 9 bases; nucleotides not matched to a gene: 15. The CDR3 has 16 residues. Germline lookup yields CDR1 SQVTM and CDR2 ANQGSEA. In nucleotides, the CDR3 is TGCAGCGGGGACAGACTAGCGGGAGGACCTACGGGTGAGCAGTTCTTC. This codes for CSGDRLAGGPTGEQFF.

CDR3 sequence reads: CASSPPTGPPFQYF. The CDR3, as DNA: TGCGCCAGCAGCCCGCCGACAGGGCCCCCGTTCCAGTACTTC. The V call is TRBV5-1, the J call TRBJ2-5; 7 bases align to TRBD1. Germline assignment: CDR1 SGHRS and CDR2 YFSETQ. The trim removed 4 bases at V and 10 bases at J, leaving 13 bases unmatched. The CDR3 is made up of 14 amino acids.

This clonotype was found a few times. V usage is TRBV20-1 and J usage is TRBJ1-2, with TRBD1 matching over 7 bases. Germline V CDR1 and CDR2: DFQATT, SNEGSKA (reference sequence). V shed 4 bases, J shed 8 bases, and the junction held 7 bases outside the gene matches. There are 12 residues in the CDR3. The CDR3 loop reads CSANTGAGGYTF. CDR3 DNA: TGCAGTGCTAATACAGGGGCTGGAGGCTACACCTTC.